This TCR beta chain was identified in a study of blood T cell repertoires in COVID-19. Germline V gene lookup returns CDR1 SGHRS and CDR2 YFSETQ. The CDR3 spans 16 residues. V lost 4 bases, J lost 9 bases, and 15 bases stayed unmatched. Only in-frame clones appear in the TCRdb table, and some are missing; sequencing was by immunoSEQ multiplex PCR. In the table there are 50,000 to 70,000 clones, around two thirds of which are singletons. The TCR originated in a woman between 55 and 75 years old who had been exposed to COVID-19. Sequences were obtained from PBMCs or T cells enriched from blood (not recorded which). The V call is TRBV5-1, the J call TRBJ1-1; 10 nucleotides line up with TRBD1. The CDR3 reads CASSRKTGTGDSKAFF. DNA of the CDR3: TGCGCCAGCAGCCGTAAAACCGGGACAGGGGATTCAAAAGCTTTCTTT.